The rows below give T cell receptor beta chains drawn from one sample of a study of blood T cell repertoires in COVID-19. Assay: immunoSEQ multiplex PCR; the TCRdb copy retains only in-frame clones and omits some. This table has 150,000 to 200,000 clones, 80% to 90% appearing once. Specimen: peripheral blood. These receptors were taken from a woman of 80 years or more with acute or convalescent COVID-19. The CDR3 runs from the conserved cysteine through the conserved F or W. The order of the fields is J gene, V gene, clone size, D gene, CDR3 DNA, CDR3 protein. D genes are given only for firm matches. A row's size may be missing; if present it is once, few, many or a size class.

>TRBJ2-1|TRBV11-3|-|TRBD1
TGTGCCAGCAGCCAAGATAGGGACAGCTACAATGAGCAGTTCTTC
CASSQDRDSYNEQFF
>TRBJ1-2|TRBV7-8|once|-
TGTGCCAGCAGCCCCCCAGGAAGAAGTACAGCTAACTATGGCTACACCTTC
CASSPPGRSTANYGYTF
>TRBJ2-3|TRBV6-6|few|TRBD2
TGTGCCAGCAGCTCGGGCCGCGCTAGCGGGGGGGTTTGGGCAGATACGCAGTATTTT
CASSSGRASGGVWADTQYF
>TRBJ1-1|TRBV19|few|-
TGTGCCAGTAGTAGGTACAGCAACACTGAAGCTTTCTTT
CASSRYSNTEAFF
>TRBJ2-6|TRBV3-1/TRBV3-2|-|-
TGTGCCAGCAGCCGTATGGCGGGGTCTGGGGCCAACGTCCTGACTTTC
CASSRMAGSGANVLTF
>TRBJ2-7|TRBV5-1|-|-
TGCGCCAGCAGCTTGGGATCGACTAGTGCCTACGAGCAGTACTTC
CASSLGSTSAYEQYF
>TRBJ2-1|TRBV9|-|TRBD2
TGTGCCAGCAGCGAGGGGGTAGCGGGGGCTTACAATGAGCAGTTCTTC
CASSEGVAGAYNEQFF
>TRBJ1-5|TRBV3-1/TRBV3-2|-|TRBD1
TGTGCCAGCAGCCAAGTCACAGGGGGGCAGCCCCAGCATTTT
CASSQVTGGQPQHF
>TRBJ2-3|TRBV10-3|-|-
TGTGCCATCAGTGGAGGGACAACGACCACAGATACGCAGTATTTT
CAISGGTTTTDTQYF
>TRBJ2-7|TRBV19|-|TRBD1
TGTGCCAGTAGCCGAGGACAGGGAGGATTCTACGAGCAGTACTTC
CASSRGQGGFYEQYF
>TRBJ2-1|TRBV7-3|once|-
TGTGCCAGCAGCTTTGTGGGGGCTAACTACAATGAGCAGTTCTTC
CASSFVGANYNEQFF
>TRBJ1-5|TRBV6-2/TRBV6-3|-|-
TGTGCCAGCAGTTACTTGGAGATCAATCAGCCCCAGCATTTT
CASSYLEINQPQHF
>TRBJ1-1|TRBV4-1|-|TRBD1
TGCGCCAGCAGCCCGCGCAATGAGGGGGCGGGTGAAGCTTTCTTT
CASSPRNEGAGEAFF
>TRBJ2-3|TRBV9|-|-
TGTGCCAGCAGCTCAGCGGTCGCTAGCACAGATACGCAGTATTTT
CASSSAVASTDTQYF
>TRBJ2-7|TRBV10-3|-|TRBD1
TGTGCCATCACCCCAGGACAGGATTACGAGCAGTACTTC
CAITPGQDYEQYF
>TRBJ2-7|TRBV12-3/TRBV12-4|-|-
TGTGCCAGCGCAGTGGTGCGGTACGAGCAGTACTTC
CASAVVRYEQYF
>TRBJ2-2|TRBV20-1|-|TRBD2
TGCAGTGCTAGTGGTTTTTCTCCTAGCGGGAGGCACACCGGGGAGCTGTTTTTT
CSASGFSPSGRHTGELFF
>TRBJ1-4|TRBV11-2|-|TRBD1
TGTGCCAGCAGCTTTGGGGGGACAGTTGGAAAACTGTTTTTT
CASSFGGTVGKLFF
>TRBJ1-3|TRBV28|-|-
TGTGCCAGCAGGAGGAGCAACTCTGGAAACACCATATATTTT
CASRRSNSGNTIYF
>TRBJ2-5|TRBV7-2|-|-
TGTGCCAGCAGCTTCAGGGTTCTAGAGACCCAGTACTTC
CASSFRVLETQYF
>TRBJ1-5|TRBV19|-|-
TGTGCCAGTTCGACAGCTGTCAATCAGCCCCAGCATTTT
CASSTAVNQPQHF
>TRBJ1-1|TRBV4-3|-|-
TGCGCCAGCAGGGGGGACAACCTGAACACTGAAGCTTTCTTT
CASRGDNLNTEAFF
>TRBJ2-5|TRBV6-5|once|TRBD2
TGTGCCAGCAGACCTCGGACTAGAATGGAGACCCAGTACTTC
CASRPRTRMETQYF
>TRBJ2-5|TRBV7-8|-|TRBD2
TGTGCCAGCAGCTTAGTGGGTAGCGGGGGCCGGGGAACAGAGACCCAGTACTTC
CASSLVGSGGRGTETQYF
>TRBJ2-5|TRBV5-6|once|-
TGTGCCAGCAGCTTGGTGGGGTCGATAAGGGGGCAAGAGACCCAGTACTTC
CASSLVGSIRGQETQYF
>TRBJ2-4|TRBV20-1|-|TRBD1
TGCAGTGCTAGTGCAGATCCGGGACAGGGCTCTGTGGCCAAAAACATTCAGTACTTC
CSASADPGQGSVAKNIQYF
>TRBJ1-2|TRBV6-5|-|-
TGTGCCAGCAGAGACAGACCCTATGGCTACACCTTC
CASRDRPYGYTF
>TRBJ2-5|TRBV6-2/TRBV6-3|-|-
TGTGCCAGCAGTTACGGGGGGGCCCTTGAGACCCAGTACTTC
CASSYGGALETQYF
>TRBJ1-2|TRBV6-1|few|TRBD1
TGTGCCAGCAGTCACAGGGGTGGCTACACCTTC
CASSHRGGYTF
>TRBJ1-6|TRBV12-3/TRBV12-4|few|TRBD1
TGTGCCAGCAGTCAGGGGGCTTCACCCCTCCACTTT
CASSQGASPLHF